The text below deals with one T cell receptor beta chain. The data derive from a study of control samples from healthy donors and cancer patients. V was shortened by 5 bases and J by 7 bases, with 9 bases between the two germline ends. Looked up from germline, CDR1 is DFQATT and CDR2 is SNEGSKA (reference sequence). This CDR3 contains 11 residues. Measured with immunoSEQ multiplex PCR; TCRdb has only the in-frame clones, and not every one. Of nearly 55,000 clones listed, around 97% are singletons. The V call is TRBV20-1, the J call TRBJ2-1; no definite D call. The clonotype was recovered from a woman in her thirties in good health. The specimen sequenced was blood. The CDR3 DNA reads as TGCAGTGCTCGGTCTGTGAATGAGCAGTTCTTC. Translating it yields CSARSVNEQFF.